Below, 24 T cell receptor beta chains from the same sample are listed, as sequenced in a study of CD8 T cells in ankylosing spondylitis. These receptors' antigens are unknown. Study-wide results and caveats: The study identified a TCR beta motif of roughly eight highly homologous variants that appeared characteristic of ankylosing spondylitis blood.

One entry per CDR3 protein results from TCRdb running MiXCR on the 5' RACE reads. The data hold around 770,000 distinct CDR3 sequences, with approximately 12% observed a single time. Sequencing used blood, either unsorted or a sorted T cell fraction (not recorded which). The receptors were gathered from a male donor with ankylosing spondylitis.

This clonotype showed up just a few times. The V gene is TRBV12-3 or TRBV12-4, the J gene TRBJ2-7, with D possibly matching TRBD2 (6 bases). The CDR3 totals 13 residues. Deletions cut 6 bases from V and 5 bases from J, with 14 bases between. The CDR3 is CASRAGWGNEQYF. Here the CDR3 DNA reads TGTGCCAGCAGGGCGGGATGGGGCAACGAGCAGTACTTC.

The chain employs TRBV15 and TRBJ1-6; D is unresolved. This CDR3 is built from 13 residues. Trimming took off 8 bases at V and 7 bases at J, with 12 bases between the two ends. Looked up from germline, CDR1 is LNHNV and CDR2 is YYDKDF (reference sequence). CDR3 bases: TGTGCCACCGGGTTGGGCCTGAATTCACCCCTCCACTTT. This gives the protein CATGLGLNSPLHF.

This clonotype was counted ten times or more. The chain combines TRBV20-1 with TRBJ2-7, with D tentatively TRBD1 or TRBD2 (5 bases each). Trimming pared 7 bases from V and 5 bases from J, leaving 18 bases between. The CDR3 spans 13 residues. Germline V gives CDR1 DFQATT, CDR2 SNEGSKA (reference sequence). The CDR3 is CSGRSGTVNEQYF. Written as DNA, the CDR3 is TGCAGTGGCCGATCCGGGACCGTCAACGAGCAGTACTTC.

The chain is built from TRBV29-1 and TRBJ2-7; D may be TRBD1 or TRBD2 (5 bases each). CDR1 SQVTM and CDR2 ANQGSEA come from the germline V gene. The V end lost 3 bases, the J end lost 6 bases, and 15 bases lay between the germline ends. CDR3 length: 13 amino acids. CDR3 sequence: CSVEFMSGSEQYF. The CDR3 nucleotides read TGCAGCGTTGAGTTTATGTCAGGGAGCGAGCAGTACTTC.

This clonotype was seen more than once but under ten times. V is TRBV6-5 and J is TRBJ2-1; 14 bases are shared with TRBD2. The CDR3 contains 17 residues. CDR1 MNHEY and CDR2 SVGAGI come from the germline V gene. J lost 7 bases, V lost 1 base, and 6 bases had no gene match. The CDR3 is CASSYLGLAGAGNEQFF. The DNA of the CDR3 is TGTGCCAGCAGTTACTTGGGACTAGCGGGAGCGGGGAATGAGCAGTTCTTC.

The genes are TRBV18 and TRBJ2-7; 9 nucleotides align to TRBD1. CDR1 and CDR2 (germline): KGHSH, LQKENI. The CDR3 totals 16 residues. The V and J ends lost 3 bases and 0 bases, in that order; junction bases with no gene match: 6. The CDR3 is CASSPSSDRGSYEQYF. Here the CDR3 DNA reads TGTGCCAGCTCACCTTCGTCGGACAGGGGCTCCTACGAGCAGTACTTC.

This clonotype has a count of ten or more. V is TRBV5-1 and J is TRBJ2-1; D unclear. Deletions cut 1 base from V and 9 bases from J, with 14 bases between. The length of the CDR3 is 14 residues. Germline V CDR1 and CDR2: SGHRS, YFSETQ. The CDR3 here is CASSLTPQQAEQFF. The DNA of the CDR3 is TGCGCCAGCAGCTTGACCCCCCAGCAGGCTGAGCAGTTCTTC.

The V call is TRBV20-1, the J call TRBJ1-6; D is ambiguous. The CDR3 is 14 residues long. Per the germline V gene, CDR1 is DFQATT and CDR2 is SNEGSKA (reference sequence). The V gene lost 5 bases and the J gene lost 5 bases, with 13 bases spanning the gap. CDR3: CSAPKPRDNSPLHF. CDR3 DNA: TGCAGTGCTCCAAAACCGAGGGATAATTCACCCCTCCACTTT.

This clonotype has a handful of counts. The V gene is TRBV24-1, the J gene TRBJ2-1; 7 nucleotides agree with TRBD1. The CDR3 runs to 16 residues. The germline CDR1 and CDR2 sequences are KGHDR and SFDVKD. V shed 3 bases, J shed 6 bases, and the junction held 10 bases outside the gene matches. The chain's CDR3 is CATSDPPMGQSNEQFF. CDR3 coding DNA: TGTGCCACCAGTGATCCCCCTATGGGACAGTCCAATGAGCAGTTCTTC.

V gene TRBV29-1 combines with J gene TRBJ2-3; TRBD1 matches at 11 bases. Looked up from germline, CDR1 is SQVTM and CDR2 is ANQGSEA. The CDR3 length is 14 residues. With V trimmed by 6 bases and J by 6 bases, 8 bases remained unmatched. The CDR3: CSVLQRDRGDTQYF. In DNA, the CDR3 is TGCAGCGTACTTCAGAGGGACAGGGGGGATACGCAGTATTTT.

Only a few counts were recorded for this clonotype. CDR3 nucleotides: TGCGCCAGCAGCGGGACTAGCTCCTCCTACGAGCAGTACTTC. The encoded protein is CASSGTSSSYEQYF. The J gene is TRBJ2-7, the V gene TRBV5-1, with TRBD2 matching over 9 bases. J gave up 0 bases and V 4 bases, and 2 bases lay outside the gene matches. Germline V lookup: CDR1 SGHRS, CDR2 YFSETQ. The CDR3 has 14 residues.

This clonotype was observed at least ten times. The chain has TRBV29-1 and TRBJ1-2, with D unclear. The CDR3 length is 11 residues. V shed 3 bases and J shed 4 bases, with 6 bases lying between them. The germline V gene has CDR1 SQVTM and CDR2 ANQGSEA. The CDR3 spells CSVDRRYGYTF. For the CDR3, the DNA is TGCAGCGTTGACCGACGCTATGGCTACACCTTC. Full variable domain (outside the CDR3, taken from reference TRBV29-1 and TRBJ1-2): SAVISQKPSRDICQRGTSLTIQCQVDSQVTMMFWYRQQPGQSLTLIATANQGSEATYESGFVIDKFPISRPNLTFSTLTVSNMSPEDSSIYLCSVDRRYGYTFGSGTRLTVV.

This clonotype was observed many times. The V gene is TRBV5-1, the J gene TRBJ1-1; D unresolved. Germline CDR1 SGHRS, CDR2 YFSETQ. The CDR3 sequence is 14 residues long. V lost 0 bases and J lost 1, with 7 bases in between. The chain's CDR3 is CASSLESRNTEAFF. In DNA, the CDR3 is TGCGCCAGCAGCTTGGAGTCAAGGAACACTGAAGCTTTCTTT.

This clonotype has more than one count but fewer than ten. The gene calls are TRBV20-1 and TRBJ1-1; D is undetermined. Germline V CDR1 and CDR2: DFQATT, SNEGSKA (reference sequence). This CDR3 is 11 amino acids long. The V gene lost 6 bases and the J gene lost 8 bases, with 13 bases spanning the gap. The CDR3 spells CSAPNTEEAFF. The CDR3 DNA reads as TGCAGTGCGCCGAATACAGAGGAAGCTTTCTTT.

The CDR3 here is CASSVGLAGLETQYF. The CDR3 region has the DNA TGTGCCAGCAGCGTGGGGCTAGCGGGTCTTGAGACCCAGTACTTC. The chain links TRBV9 to TRBJ2-5, with 8 bases identical to TRBD2. The CDR3 covers 15 residues. The junction had 8 bases not matched to a gene; V was cut back by 2 bases and J by 5 bases. The germline V gene has CDR1 SGDLS and CDR2 YYNGEE.

This clonotype was counted many times. This CDR3 reads CASSYSPGGQYF. The CDR3 nucleotides read TGTGCCAGCAGTTACTCGCCGGGGGGACAGTACTTC. The chain joins TRBV6-6 to TRBJ2-7; 7 nucleotides match TRBD2. This CDR3 is 12 amino acids long. In germline, CDR1 is MNHNY, CDR2 SVGAGI (reference sequence). With V trimmed by 0 bases and J by 10 bases, 3 bases remained unmatched.

The chain combines TRBV7-2 with TRBJ1-1, with D unresolved. The V end was cut by 4 bases, the J end by 3 bases, with 9 bases between. Germline-derived CDR1 and CDR2 are SGHTA and FQGNSA. CDR3 size: 13 residues. CDR3 bases: TGTGCCAGCAGCTATACGTACTACACTGAAGCTTTCTTT. It is translated as CASSYTYYTEAFF.

This clonotype occurred many times. The chain links TRBV29-1 to TRBJ2-7; D might be TRBD1 (5 bases). The CDR3 length is 13 residues. Trimming took off 5 bases at V and 1 base at J, with 12 bases between the two ends. Per the germline V gene, CDR1 is SQVTM and CDR2 is ANQGSEA. The CDR3: CSVRAGASYEQYF. The CDR3, as DNA: TGCAGCGTTAGGGCTGGGGCTTCCTACGAGCAGTACTTC.

This chain's CDR3 is CASSFQGGSVTGELFF. The CDR3 DNA reads as TGCGCCAGCAGCTTCCAGGGCGGGTCGGTCACCGGGGAGCTGTTTTTT. The chain couples TRBV5-1 to TRBJ2-2; D may match TRBD1 or TRBD2 (5 bases each). Germline values: CDR1 SGHRS, CDR2 YFSETQ. Trimming removed 2 bases from V and 4 bases from J, with 15 bases in between. CDR3 length: 16 residues.

This clonotype was counted a few times. The rearrangement links TRBV4-3 to TRBJ2-3; 9 bases match TRBD2. V was clipped by 0 bases and J by 7 bases; unmatched bases: 17. Per germline, CDR1 LGHNA and CDR2 YSLEER. The CDR3 has 19 amino acids. The DNA for the CDR3 is TGCGCCAGCAGCCAAGAACCCCCCCGGGGTAGCGGGGGTAGTAATACGCAGTATTTT. It yields the protein CASSQEPPRGSGGSNTQYF.

CDR3 nucleotide sequence: TGTGCCAGCAGTCCTGTGACCGACAGGAATGAGCAGTTCTTC. Its protein product is CASSPVTDRNEQFF. V and J are TRBV6-1 and TRBJ2-1; D possibly corresponds to TRBD1 (6 bases). Trimming shortened V by 5 bases and J by 7 bases, and 15 bases separated the two germline ends. The length of the CDR3 is 14 residues. Germline CDR1 and CDR2: MNHNS and SASEGT.

This clonotype appeared a few times. This chain links TRBV10-3 with TRBJ2-2; 8 bases map to TRBD2. The length of the CDR3 is 17 residues. In germline, CDR1 is ENHRY, CDR2 SYGVKD. With V trimmed by 4 bases and J by 0 bases, 7 bases remained unmatched. CDR3: CAISASGGTSNTGELFF. CDR3 DNA: TGTGCCATCAGTGCCAGCGGGGGAACCTCGAACACCGGGGAGCTGTTTTTT.

The V call is TRBV5-1, the J call TRBJ2-7; 10 nucleotides match TRBD2. This CDR3 has 15 residues. The ends lost 4 bases at V and 1 base at J; junction bases unmatched: 5. Germline assignment: CDR1 SGHRS and CDR2 YFSETQ. The CDR3 DNA reads as TGCGCCAGCAGCCCCGGGACTAGCGTGTCCTACGAGCAGTACTTC. The encoded protein is CASSPGTSVSYEQYF.

This clonotype has ten or more counts. The gene calls are TRBV10-3 and TRBJ1-4; D is uncertain. Looked up from germline, CDR1 is ENHRY and CDR2 is SYGVKD. Between the trimmed V and J ends, which lost 2 bases and 7 bases, there was a span of 8 bases. The CDR3 spans 13 residues. CDR3 loop: CAISEALGEKLFF. CDR3 in DNA: TGTGCCATCAGTGAGGCCCTGGGTGAAAAACTGTTTTTT.